These T cell receptor beta chains were read from a single sample in a study of blood T cell repertoires in COVID-19. Here immunoSEQ multiplex PCR was the method, and the copy in TCRdb shows in-frame clones only, minus some. The sample records a few hundred thousand clones, roughly 89% being singletons. The sample taken for sequencing was peripheral blood. These TCRs come from a woman between 55 and 75 years old with COVID-19, enrolled during active disease. CDR3s include the opening cysteine and the closing phenylalanine or tryptophan. The D gene is left open where the match is weak.

CDR3aa	CDR3nt	d_gene	len	v_gene	j_gene
CASRRGNQPQHF	TGTGCCAGCAGAAGGGGCAACCAGCCCCAGCATTTT	.	12	TRBV27	TRBJ1-5
CASSPDSKTQYF	TGCGCCAGCAGCCCTGACTCGAAGACCCAGTACTTC	.	12	TRBV5-1	TRBJ2-5
CASSFQGLHNTGELFF	TGTGCCAGCAGTTTTCAGGGGCTACACAACACCGGGGAGCTGTTTTTT	.	16	TRBV6-5	TRBJ2-2
CASSRYLGADSTDTQYF	TGTGCCAGCAGCCGCTACTTAGGGGCAGATAGCACAGATACGCAGTATTTT	.	17	TRBV11-2	TRBJ2-3
CASSPLDRLNTEAFF	TGTGCCAGCTCACCACTGGACAGGCTGAACACTGAAGCTTTCTTT	TRBD1	15	TRBV18	TRBJ1-1
CASSFRQGATNEKLFF	TGTGCCAGCAGTTTTCGCCAGGGGGCAACTAATGAAAAACTGTTTTTT	TRBD1	16	TRBV28	TRBJ1-4
CASSSRRTAGTDTQYF	TGTGCCAGCAGCTCCCGCCGTACAGCGGGTACAGATACGCAGTATTTT	.	16	TRBV7-8	TRBJ2-3
CASSPLDSPNYGYTF	TGTGCCAGCTCACCATTAGACAGTCCTAACTATGGCTACACCTTC	.	15	TRBV18	TRBJ1-2
CASSPTGTSDLYEQYF	TGTGCCAGCAGCCCCACCGGGACATCTGATCTCTACGAGCAGTACTTC	.	16	TRBV5-5	TRBJ2-7
CAWTQLEKEQFF	TGTGCCTGGACCCAACTAGAGAAAGAGCAGTTCTTC	.	12	TRBV30	TRBJ2-1